A selection of T cell receptor beta chains follows, all from one sample in a study of blood T cell repertoires in COVID-19. The table came from immunoSEQ multiplex PCR; TCRdb's copy has only in-frame clones and leaves some out. This sample carries a few hundred thousand clones, around 84% of them seen once, and the ten largest clones take 5%. Material for sequencing was PBMCs or T cells enriched from blood (not recorded which). The receptors were gathered from a man aged 35-49 years who had been exposed to COVID-19. Both conserved end residues are part of each CDR3. D genes are given only for firm matches. Expanded clones are given a class, and other clones once, few, many or no size at all.

>TRBV5-5|.|TRBJ1-1|.
CASSPRVLNTEAFF
TGTGCCAGCAGCCCCCGGGTCCTAAACACTGAAGCTTTCTTT
>TRBV6-1|TRBD1|TRBJ2-7|.
CASTNPGQGFYEQYF
TGTGCCAGCACCAACCCCGGACAGGGGTTCTACGAGCAGTACTTC
>TRBV18|TRBD1|TRBJ1-1|.
CASSLVQGMNTEAFF
TGTGCCAGCTCACTCGTACAGGGGATGAACACTGAAGCTTTCTTT
>TRBV3-1/TRBV3-2|TRBD2|TRBJ2-2|.
CASSLPLAIYTGELFF
TGTGCCAGCAGCCTCCCACTAGCGATATACACCGGGGAGCTGTTTTTT
>TRBV5-4|.|TRBJ2-3|.
CASSLGREDTQYF
TGTGCCAGCAGCTTAGGCAGGGAAGATACGCAGTATTTT
>TRBV10-3|TRBD1|TRBJ1-6|.
CAISKDGTDNSPLHF
TGTGCCATCAGCAAGGATGGGACAGATAATTCACCCCTCCACTTT
>TRBV5-1|TRBD1|TRBJ2-1|.
CASSLFRGTVYNEQFF
TGCGCCAGCAGCTTATTTAGGGGGACAGTTTACAATGAGCAGTTCTTC
>TRBV5-1|.|TRBJ2-7|.
CASSRLDSSYEQYF
TGCGCCAGCAGCCGCCTGGACAGCTCCTACGAGCAGTACTTC
>TRBV27|.|TRBJ2-7|.
CASTDNYEQYF
TGTGCCAGCACAGATAACTACGAGCAGTACTTC
>TRBV6-6|TRBD2|TRBJ2-1|.
CASSYKDSGGGEQFF
TGTGCCAGCAGTTACAAGGACTCCGGCGGGGGAGAGCAGTTCTTC
>TRBV27|.|TRBJ2-7|.
CASRYRETYEQYF
TGTGCCAGCAGATACAGAGAAACCTACGAGCAGTACTTC
>TRBV24-1|.|TRBJ1-2|.
CATSDSNRVHGYTF
TGTGCCACCAGTGATTCAAACAGGGTCCATGGCTACACCTTC
>TRBV3-1/TRBV3-2|TRBD1|TRBJ2-1|.
CASSPTSGTGGIEQFF
TGTGCCAGCAGCCCCACTTCCGGGACAGGGGGGATTGAGCAGTTCTTC
>TRBV25-1|TRBD1|TRBJ1-4|.
CASSDPDPRQGGVEKLFF
TGTGCCAGCAGTGACCCAGATCCACGACAGGGAGGAGTTGAAAAACTGTTTTTT
>TRBV28|TRBD2|TRBJ2-5|.
CASSGGTSGTPGTQYF
TGTGCCAGCAGTGGAGGGACTAGCGGGACCCCCGGGACCCAGTACTTC
>TRBV11-3|TRBD2|TRBJ2-3|.
CASSFGLAADTQYF
TGTGCCAGCAGCTTTGGGCTAGCGGCAGATACGCAGTATTTT
>TRBV25-1|.|TRBJ1-1|.
CASSDGGGAFF
TGTGCCAGCAGTGACGGGGGAGGAGCTTTCTTT
>TRBV7-9|TRBD1|TRBJ1-2|.
CASSLRRDRGPNGYTF
TGTGCCAGCAGCTTACGCCGGGACAGGGGACCGAACGGCTACACCTTC
>TRBV18|.|TRBJ1-1|.
CASSPVARNTEAFF
TGTGCCAGCTCACCGGTGGCTCGGAACACTGAAGCTTTCTTT
>TRBV19|TRBD2|TRBJ2-7|.
CASSATNSGSYEQYF
TGTGCCAGTAGTGCAACCAATAGCGGGAGTTACGAGCAGTACTTC
>TRBV11-2|.|TRBJ1-1|.
CASSFYTGTEAFF
TGTGCCAGCAGCTTCTATACAGGGACTGAAGCTTTCTTT
>TRBV21-1|.|TRBJ2-7|.
CASSKTSGITYEQYF
TGTGCCAGCAGCAAGACTAGCGGGATTACCTACGAGCAGTACTTC
>TRBV19|TRBD2|TRBJ2-7|.
CASSSLAGGPYEQYF
TGTGCCAGTAGTTCCCTAGCGGGAGGACCCTACGAGCAGTACTTC
>TRBV5-8|TRBD1|TRBJ1-5|few
CASSPRQGARQPQHF
TGTGCCAGCAGTCCACGACAGGGGGCCCGGCAGCCCCAGCATTTT
>TRBV14|TRBD2|TRBJ2-5|.
CASSQVKSSGRWETQYF
TGTGCCAGCAGCCAAGTTAAATCGAGCGGGAGATGGGAGACCCAGTACTTC
>TRBV5-4|.|TRBJ2-1|.
CASSTEGPRGNEQFF
TGTGCCAGCAGCACGGAGGGCCCGAGGGGCAATGAGCAGTTCTTC
>TRBV11-3|.|TRBJ1-4|.
CASTRATNEKLFF
TGTGCCAGCACACGCGCAACTAATGAAAAACTGTTTTTT
>TRBV5-1|TRBD1|TRBJ1-6|.
CASSLGGDRNSPLHF
TGCGCCAGCAGCTTGGGAGGGGACAGGAATTCACCCCTCCACTTT
>TRBV6-2/TRBV6-3|.|TRBJ1-1|.
CASSYRPVGGAFF
TGTGCCAGCAGTTACCGACCGGTCGGGGGAGCTTTCTTT
>TRBV5-1|TRBD2|TRBJ2-1|.
CASSFSGSSYNEQFF
TGCGCCAGCAGCTTTAGCGGGAGTAGTTACAATGAGCAGTTCTTC
>TRBV5-1|TRBD2|TRBJ2-7|few
CASSLGLAGGEQYF
TGCGCCAGCAGCTTGGGGCTAGCGGGAGGCGAGCAGTACTTC
>TRBV5-1|.|TRBJ2-7|.
CASSLGQGHNEQYF
TGCGCCAGCAGCTTGGGCCAGGGGCACAACGAGCAGTACTTC
>TRBV19|TRBD1|TRBJ1-1|.
CASSKDRADTEAFF
TGTGCCAGTAGTAAGGACAGGGCGGACACTGAAGCTTTCTTT
>TRBV3-1/TRBV3-2|.|TRBJ2-1|.
CASSQDLTSSNEQFF
TGTGCCAGCAGCCAAGATTTGACTAGTAGCAATGAGCAGTTCTTC
>TRBV5-1|.|TRBJ2-5|.
CASRGRSNQETQYF
TGCGCCAGCAGAGGAAGGAGTAATCAAGAGACCCAGTACTTC
>TRBV5-8|TRBD2|TRBJ2-1|.
CASSLRAGEISYNEQFF
TGTGCCAGCAGCTTAAGAGCGGGAGAGATCTCCTACAATGAGCAGTTCTTC
>TRBV6-5|.|TRBJ2-3|.
CASSYSRTVITDTQYF
TGTGCCAGCAGTTACTCACGGACAGTAATCACAGATACGCAGTATTTT
>TRBV12-3/TRBV12-4|TRBD1|TRBJ2-1|.
CASSYRGLGQFF
TGTGCCAGCAGCTACAGGGGTCTAGGGCAGTTCTTC
>TRBV7-3|TRBD2|TRBJ2-1|.
CASSLNWASAGGPINEQFF
TGTGCCAGCAGCTTAAACTGGGCGAGCGCGGGAGGGCCTATCAATGAGCAGTTCTTC
>TRBV2|TRBD2|TRBJ2-7|.
CASTEREGVYEQYF
TGTGCCAGCACGGAACGGGAGGGGGTTTACGAGCAGTACTTC
>TRBV7-6|.|TRBJ2-1|.
CASSSRGGGNEQFF
TGTGCCAGCAGCTCTCGGGGAGGAGGCAATGAGCAGTTCTTC
>TRBV30|TRBD2|TRBJ2-1|.
CAWETGLAYNEQFF
TGTGCCTGGGAGACTGGACTAGCCTACAATGAGCAGTTCTTC
>TRBV19|TRBD1|TRBJ2-4|.
CASSRDRGNIQYF
TGTGCCAGTAGCCGTGACAGGGGTAACATTCAGTACTTC
>TRBV24-1|.|TRBJ1-2|few
CATSDFPVLPSNYGYTF
TGTGCCACCAGTGATTTTCCAGTACTACCCTCTAACTATGGCTACACCTTC
>TRBV5-1|.|TRBJ1-1|.
CASSLERGNTEAFF
TGCGCCAGCAGCTTGGAACGGGGGAACACTGAAGCTTTCTTT
>TRBV7-3|TRBD2|TRBJ2-3|.
CASSPGTSGRQYF
TGTGCCAGCAGCCCCGGGACTAGCGGGAGGCAGTATTTT
>TRBV19|TRBD1|TRBJ1-4|few
CASSTGQGLSREKLFF
TGTGCCAGTAGTACCGGACAGGGGCTCAGTAGGGAAAAACTGTTTTTT
>TRBV5-1|TRBD2|TRBJ2-1|.
CASSTGTSASSYNEQFF
TGCGCCAGCAGCACCGGGACTAGCGCGAGCTCCTACAATGAGCAGTTCTTC